The 26 T cell receptor beta chains given below trace back to one sample, sequenced in a study of OX40 agonist ivuxolimab in advanced cancers. Clones were sequenced by immunoSEQ multiplex PCR, and TCRdb holds only the in-frame ones, with some missing. The sample has tens of thousands of clones, 65% to 90% seen once. Sequenced material: CD4+ or CD8+ T cells sorted from blood, taken in a trial of the OX40 agonist ivuxolimab. Receptors originate from an adult with an advanced solid tumor such as melanoma, head and neck, liver or kidney cancer.

The V and J genes are TRBV7-2 and TRBJ1-6; 7 bases align to TRBD1. The ends lost 2 bases at V and 7 bases at J; junction bases unmatched: 2. CDR1 and CDR2 from the germline V gene are SGHTA and FQGNSA. There are 14 residues in the CDR3. The CDR3 loop reads CASSLKTGNSPLHF. The CDR3 DNA reads as TGTGCCAGCAGCTTAAAGACAGGGAATTCACCCCTCCACTTT. Full variable domain (missing parts from reference TRBV7-2 and TRBJ1-6): GAGVSQSPSNKVTEKGKDVELRCDPISGHTALYWYRQSLGQGLEFLIYFQGNSAPDKSGLPSDRFSAERTGGSVSTLTIQRTQQEDSAVYLCASSLKTGNSPLHFGNGTRLTVT.

The chain combines TRBV6-9 with TRBJ1-2; 9 nucleotides agree with TRBD1. The V gene end was trimmed by 3 bases and the J gene end by 4 bases; junction bases not matched to a gene: 6. This CDR3 region has 15 residues. Per germline, CDR1 MNHGY and CDR2 SVAAGI. The CDR3, as DNA: TGTGCCAGCAGTTACGGGACAGGGACTGGCTATGGCTACACCTTC. It specifies CASSYGTGTGYGYTF.

This sequence joins TRBV6-5 and TRBJ1-2; D not certain. The germline V and J ends were trimmed by 0 bases and 4 bases, with 9 bases remaining between them. CDR1 MNHEY and CDR2 SVGAGI come from the germline V gene. This CDR3 region has 14 residues. In DNA form, the CDR3 reads TGTGCCAGCAGTTACTCTAGAGGGAGCTATGGCTACACCTTC. Translation: CASSYSRGSYGYTF.

The V and J genes are TRBV6-4 and TRBJ2-6; D ambiguous. The length of the CDR3 is 15 residues. V was cut by 2 bases and J by 4 bases, with 9 bases left in between. Germline CDR1 reads MRHNA; CDR2 reads SNTAGT. The DNA for the CDR3 is TGTGCCAGCAGTGACCAGACGGTGGGGGCCAACGTCCTGACTTTC. Amino acid sequence: CASSDQTVGANVLTF.

The V gene is TRBV5-1, the J gene TRBJ2-6; 8 bases align to TRBD2. The CDR3 is 16 amino acids. V shed 4 bases and J 6 bases; nucleotides not matched to a gene: 9. Germline values: CDR1 SGHRS, CDR2 YFSETQ. The CDR3 sequence: CASSLTLAGQANVLTF. Written as DNA, the CDR3 is TGCGCCAGCAGCCTGACCCTAGCGGGCCAGGCCAACGTCCTGACTTTC.

The chain recombines TRBV5-6 with TRBJ2-2, with TRBD2 matching over 9 bases. Unmatched junction bases numbered 5, after V lost 4 bases and J lost 4 bases. The CDR3 runs 15 residues. Germline CDR1 is SGHDT and CDR2 is YYEEEE. CDR3 protein: CASSGAGGFTGELFF. The CDR3 nucleotides are TGTGCCAGCAGCGGTGCGGGAGGGTTCACCGGGGAGCTGTTTTTT.

Notes on this clone: An end of the junction differs from the germline gene, which may be a read error. This sequence joins TRBV11-1 and TRBJ2-7, with TRBD1 matching over 9 bases. This CDR3 region has 13 residues. Looked up from germline, CDR1 is SGHAT and CDR2 is FQDESV (reference sequence). The chain's CDR3 is CASSSGTQGAWDF. CDR3 coding DNA: TGTGCCAGCAGCTCCGGGACACAGGGGGCGTGGGACTTC.

The gene calls are TRBV7-2 and TRBJ2-2; 9 nucleotides line up with TRBD2. V shed 3 bases and J 0 bases; nucleotides not matched to a gene: 5. Per the germline V gene, CDR1 is SGHTA and CDR2 is FQGNSA. The CDR3 consists of 17 residues. Here the CDR3 DNA reads TGTGCCAGCAGCTTTTCTCGCGGGGGGGCGAACACCGGGGAGCTGTTTTTT. Translated, it gives CASSFSRGGANTGELFF. The full variable domain, its missing parts supplied by reference TRBV7-2 and TRBJ2-2, is GAGVSQSPSNKVTEKGKDVELRCDPISGHTALYWYRQSLGQGLEFLIYFQGNSAPDKSGLPSDRFSAERTGGSVSTLTIQRTQQEDSAVYLCASSFSRGGANTGELFFGEGSRLTVL.

This clone came up once. The chain combines TRBV7-2 with TRBJ2-7; D unresolved. The germline V and J ends were trimmed by 1 base and 4 bases, with 14 bases remaining between them. Germline assignment: CDR1 SGHTA and CDR2 FQGNSA. The CDR3 extends over 15 amino acids. CDR3 bases: TGTGCCAGCAGCTTAGGTATGGCGGACCTGTACGAGCAGTACTTC. Residues: CASSLGMADLYEQYF.

This chain links TRBV28 with TRBJ1-1; 7 nucleotides match TRBD1. The CDR3 consists of 14 residues. CDR1 MDHEN and CDR2 SYDVKM come from the germline V gene. V was pared by 6 bases and J by 4 bases, with 8 bases of the junction left unmatched. The CDR3 is CASRQVTGATEAFF. The CDR3 region has the DNA TGTGCCAGCAGACAGGTAACAGGGGCCACTGAAGCTTTCTTT.

The chain is built from TRBV5-1 and TRBJ2-7; D is tentatively TRBD1 or TRBD2 (5 bases each). V lost 5 bases and J 5 bases, leaving 17 bases between the germline ends. From germline, CDR1 is SGHRS and CDR2 YFSETQ. The CDR3 is 14 residues long. CDR3 coding DNA: TGCGCCAGCAGTTATGGGAGTGGGGCGGACGAGCAGTACTTC. Translation: CASSYGSGADEQYF.

The rearrangement links TRBV6-5 to TRBJ2-5, with D unresolved. CDR1 MNHEY and CDR2 SVGAGI come from the germline V gene. V was trimmed by 5 bases and J by 2 bases, leaving 15 bases between them. CDR3 length equals 15 residues. As DNA, the CDR3 is TGTGCCAGCAGTCCGTCGTGGGCGGAACAAGAGACCCAGTACTTC. Translated, it gives CASSPSWAEQETQYF.

As DNA, the CDR3 is TGTGCCAGCAGCTTAGGGCAAGGGTTGAGCTCCTACGAGCAGTACTTC. Translating gives CASSLGQGLSSYEQYF. The genes are TRBV7-2 and TRBJ2-7; D not certain. The CDR3 has 16 amino acids. Trimming removed 1 base at V and 0 bases at J, with 13 bases between. CDR1 is SGHTA, CDR2 FQGNSA, per germline.

The chain joins TRBV9 to TRBJ2-6; D gene unclear. The CDR3 loop spans 13 amino acids. V dropped 5 bases and J dropped 1 base, with 4 bases sitting between them. Per the germline V gene, CDR1 is SGDLS and CDR2 is YYNGEE. The CDR3 DNA reads as TGTGCCAGCAGGAGTTCTGGGGCCAACGTCCTGACTTTC. Amino acid sequence: CASRSSGANVLTF.

V gene TRBV5-4 combines with J gene TRBJ2-5, with 9 bases matching TRBD1. Germline V gene lookup returns CDR1 SGHNT and CDR2 YYREEE (reference sequence). V was clipped by 4 bases and J by 5 bases; unmatched bases: 12. The CDR3 length is 16 residues. This chain's CDR3 is CASSPHKQGAGETQYF. CDR3 sequence (DNA): TGTGCCAGCAGCCCACATAAACAGGGGGCAGGGGAGACCCAGTACTTC. Full variable domain (missing parts from reference TRBV5-4 and TRBJ2-5): ETGVTQSPTHLIKTRGQQVTLRCSSQSGHNTVSWYQQALGQGPQFIFQYYREEENGRGNFPPRFSGLQFPNYSSELNVNALELDDSALYLCASSPHKQGAGETQYFGPGTRLLVL.

In its sample, this clone was seen a few times. The chain is built from TRBV30 and TRBJ2-5, with TRBD2 matching 11 bases. Trimming at V came to 5 bases and at J to 5 bases, leaving 7 bases not matched to a gene. In germline, CDR1 is GTSNPN, CDR2 SVGIG (reference sequence). The CDR3 has 14 residues. CDR3 coding DNA: TGTGCCTGGCGACTAGCGGGGTCCGGGGAGACCCAGTACTTC. It specifies CAWRLAGSGETQYF.

This clone appeared a single time. The gene calls are TRBV7-9 and TRBJ2-5, with D perhaps matching TRBD2 (6 bases). Germline V gene sequence: CDR1 SEHNR, CDR2 FQNEAQ (reference sequence). With 5 bases removed from V and 2 bases from J, the gap between germline ends came to 12 bases. There are 14 residues in the CDR3. CDR3 loop: CASSHPGDQETQYF. Here the CDR3 DNA reads TGTGCCAGCAGCCATCCGGGGGATCAAGAGACCCAGTACTTC. The whole variable domain, filled in from reference TRBV7-9 and TRBJ2-5, reads DTGVSQNPRHKITKRGQNVTFRCDPISEHNRLYWYRQTLGQGPEFLTYFQNEAQLEKSRLLSDRFSAERPKGSFSTLEIQRTEQGDSAMYLCASSHPGDQETQYFGPGTRLLVL.

Comment on this clone: Different DNA sequences within this sample yield the same CDR3. The gene calls are TRBV18 and TRBJ2-5; D may be TRBD1 (6 bases). This CDR3 region has 14 residues. Germline V CDR1 and CDR2: KGHSH, LQKENI. The V and J ends lost 4 bases and 2 bases respectively, with 11 bases between them. For the CDR3, the DNA is TGTGCCAGCTCACGTGGACAGCTTCAAGAGACCCAGTACTTC. Encoded protein: CASSRGQLQETQYF.

The J gene is TRBJ2-3, the V gene TRBV30; D uncertain. Trimming pared 2 bases from V and 8 bases from J, leaving 8 bases between. The CDR3 runs 11 residues. Per the germline V gene, CDR1 is GTSNPN and CDR2 is SVGIG (reference sequence). CDR3 residues: CAWSQQGTQYF. The CDR3 DNA reads TGTGCCTGGAGTCAACAAGGTACGCAGTATTTT.

The rearrangement joins TRBV28 to TRBJ2-5, with 8 nucleotides matching TRBD2. V lost 1 base and J lost 4; bases outside the gene matches: 5. Germline assignment: CDR1 MDHEN and CDR2 SYDVKM. This CDR3 is built from 15 residues. In DNA form, the CDR3 reads TGTGCCAGCAGTTTATTGTCGGGAGGGGGAGAGACCCAGTACTTC. Protein product: CASSLLSGGGETQYF.

This chain links TRBV5-6 with TRBJ1-2; D uncertain. V lost 0 bases and J lost 8, with 14 bases in between. This CDR3 contains 14 residues. Germline CDR1 is SGHDT and CDR2 is YYEEEE. This CDR3 is CASSLVGEGWGYTF. The CDR3 nucleotides read TGTGCCAGCAGCTTGGTGGGTGAGGGATGGGGCTACACCTTC.

This chain joins TRBV11-2 and TRBJ2-3, with 9 bases identical to TRBD1. Germline CDR1 SGHAT, CDR2 FQNNGV. The junction had 8 bases not matched to a gene; V was cut back by 5 bases and J by 2 bases. The CDR3 sequence is 16 residues long. The CDR3 sequence: CASSLLGQGVTDTQYF. DNA of the CDR3: TGTGCCAGCAGCCTACTGGGACAGGGAGTCACAGATACGCAGTATTTT.

This chain connects TRBV5-1 to TRBJ1-1; a possible D gene is TRBD1 (5 bases). This CDR3 contains 13 residues. Trimming removed 4 bases from V and 1 base from J, with 8 bases in between. Germline CDR1 reads SGHRS; CDR2 reads YFSETQ. CDR3 DNA sequence: TGCGCCAGCAGCGATCAGGGGAACACTGAAGCTTTCTTT. Translation: CASSDQGNTEAFF.

This chain links TRBV5-5 with TRBJ1-1; a weak D match, TRBD1 (6 bases). Trimming stripped 0 bases from V and 1 base from J, with 10 bases between. CDR3 length: 15 amino acids. Germline V gives CDR1 SGHKS, CDR2 YYEKEE (reference sequence). CDR3 DNA sequence: TGTGCCAGCAGCTTGGGGACAGTAAGGAACACTGAAGCTTTCTTT. The encoded protein is CASSLGTVRNTEAFF.

The chain uses TRBV29-1 and TRBJ2-7; 9 bases line up with TRBD1. Trimming removed 5 bases from V and 1 base from J; junction bases left unmatched: 9. Germline CDR1 SQVTM, CDR2 ANQGSEA. The CDR3 is made up of 15 amino acids. CDR3 DNA sequence: TGCAGCGTTTCCACCCGACAGGGGGTGTCCTACGAGCAGTACTTC. It yields the protein CSVSTRQGVSYEQYF.

The V and J genes are TRBV4-3 and TRBJ2-7, with D uncertain. CDR1 is LGHNA and CDR2 is YSLEER in the germline V gene. The CDR3 has 14 amino acids. V was clipped by 0 bases and J by 4 bases, with 10 bases between them. CDR3 protein: CASSQDPLSYEQYF. CDR3 coding DNA: TGCGCCAGCAGCCAAGATCCCCTCTCTTACGAGCAGTACTTC.